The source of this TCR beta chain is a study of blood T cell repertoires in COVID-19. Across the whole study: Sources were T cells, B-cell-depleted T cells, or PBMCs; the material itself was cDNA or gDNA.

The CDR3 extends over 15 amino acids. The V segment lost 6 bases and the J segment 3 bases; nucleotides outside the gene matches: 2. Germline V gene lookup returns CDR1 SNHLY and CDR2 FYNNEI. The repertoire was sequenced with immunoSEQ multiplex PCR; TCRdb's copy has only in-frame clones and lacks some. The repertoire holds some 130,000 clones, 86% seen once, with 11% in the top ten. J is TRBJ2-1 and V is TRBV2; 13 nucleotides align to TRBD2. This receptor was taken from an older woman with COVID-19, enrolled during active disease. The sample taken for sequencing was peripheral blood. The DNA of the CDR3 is TGTGCCAGCAGCGGGACTAGCGGGGTCTACAATGAGCAGTTCTTC. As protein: CASSGTSGVYNEQFF. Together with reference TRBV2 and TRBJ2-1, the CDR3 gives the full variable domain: EPEVTQTPSHQVTQMGQEVILRCVPISNHLYFYWYRQILGQKVEFLVSFYNNEISEKSEIFDDQFSVERPDGSNFTLKIRSTKLEDSAMYFCASSGTSGVYNEQFFGPGTRLTVL.